This T cell receptor (beta chain) came from a study of blood T cell repertoires in COVID-19. Study-wide context: Some COVID-19 samples were acute and others convalescent; all came from the United States, Italy and Spain. PBMCs, B-cell-depleted T cells, or T cells were the source of the cDNA or gDNA that made up the material.

Original handling: Estimation of nucleated cell counts relied on the amplification of reference gene primers. Generated by immunoSEQ multiplex PCR, the TCRdb table keeps only in-frame clones and is missing some. That table furnishes V, J and clone size, whereas the DNA furnished D and trimming. Of tens of thousands of clones in the sample, approximately 86% are singletons; the top ten hold 8%. There are 15 residues in the CDR3. The germline V gene encodes CDR1 MDHEN and CDR2 SYDVKM. With V trimmed by 7 bases and J by 2 bases, 8 bases remained unmatched. The sequenced sample was peripheral blood. V and J are TRBV28 and TRBJ1-2; 9 bases are a match to TRBD1. The clonotype was recovered from a man at least 80 years old with active or convalescent COVID-19. The CDR3 loop is CASTETGTGNYGYTF. CDR3 coding DNA: TGTGCCAGCACCGAGACCGGGACAGGGAACTATGGCTACACCTTC.